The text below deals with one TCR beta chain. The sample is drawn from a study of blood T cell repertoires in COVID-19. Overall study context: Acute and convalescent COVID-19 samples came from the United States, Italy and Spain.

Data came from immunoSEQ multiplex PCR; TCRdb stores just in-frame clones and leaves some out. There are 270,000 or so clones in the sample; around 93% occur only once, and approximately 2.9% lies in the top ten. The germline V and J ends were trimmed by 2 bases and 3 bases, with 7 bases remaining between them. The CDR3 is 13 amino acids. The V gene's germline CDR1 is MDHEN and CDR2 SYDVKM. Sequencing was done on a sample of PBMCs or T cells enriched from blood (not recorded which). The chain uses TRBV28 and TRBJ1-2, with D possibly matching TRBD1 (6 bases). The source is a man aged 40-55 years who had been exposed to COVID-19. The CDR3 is CASSLGTHYGYTF. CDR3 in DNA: TGTGCCAGCAGTTTAGGGACACACTATGGCTACACCTTC.